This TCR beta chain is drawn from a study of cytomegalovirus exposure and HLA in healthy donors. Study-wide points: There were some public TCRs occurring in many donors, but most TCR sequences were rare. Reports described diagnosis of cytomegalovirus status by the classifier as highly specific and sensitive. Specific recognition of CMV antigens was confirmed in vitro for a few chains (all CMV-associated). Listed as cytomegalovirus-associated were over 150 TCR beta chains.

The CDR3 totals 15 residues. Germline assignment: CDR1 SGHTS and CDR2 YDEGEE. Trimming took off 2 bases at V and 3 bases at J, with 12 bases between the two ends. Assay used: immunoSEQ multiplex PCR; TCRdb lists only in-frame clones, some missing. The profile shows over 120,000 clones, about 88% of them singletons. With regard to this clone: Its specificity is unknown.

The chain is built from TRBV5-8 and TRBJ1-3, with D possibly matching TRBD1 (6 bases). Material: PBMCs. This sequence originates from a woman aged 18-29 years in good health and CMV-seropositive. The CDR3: CASSFLGTLGNTIYF. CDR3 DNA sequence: TGTGCCAGCAGCTTCCTCGGGACACTTGGAAACACCATATATTTT.